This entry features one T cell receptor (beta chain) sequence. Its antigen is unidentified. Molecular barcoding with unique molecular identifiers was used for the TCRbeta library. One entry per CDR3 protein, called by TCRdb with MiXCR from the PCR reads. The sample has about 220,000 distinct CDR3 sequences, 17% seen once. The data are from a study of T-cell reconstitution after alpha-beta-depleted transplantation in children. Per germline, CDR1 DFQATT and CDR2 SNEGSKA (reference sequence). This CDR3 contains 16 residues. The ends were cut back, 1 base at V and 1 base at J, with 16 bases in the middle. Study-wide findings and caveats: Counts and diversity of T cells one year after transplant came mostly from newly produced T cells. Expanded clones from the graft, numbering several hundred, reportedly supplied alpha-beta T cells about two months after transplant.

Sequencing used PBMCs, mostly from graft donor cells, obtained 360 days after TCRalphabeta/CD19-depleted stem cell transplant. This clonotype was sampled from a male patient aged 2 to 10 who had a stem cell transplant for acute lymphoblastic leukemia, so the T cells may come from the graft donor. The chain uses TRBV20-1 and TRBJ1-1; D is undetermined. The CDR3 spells CSARGYRSRANTEAFF. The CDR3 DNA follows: TGCAGTGCTAGAGGGTACAGATCCCGGGCGAACACTGAAGCTTTCTTT.